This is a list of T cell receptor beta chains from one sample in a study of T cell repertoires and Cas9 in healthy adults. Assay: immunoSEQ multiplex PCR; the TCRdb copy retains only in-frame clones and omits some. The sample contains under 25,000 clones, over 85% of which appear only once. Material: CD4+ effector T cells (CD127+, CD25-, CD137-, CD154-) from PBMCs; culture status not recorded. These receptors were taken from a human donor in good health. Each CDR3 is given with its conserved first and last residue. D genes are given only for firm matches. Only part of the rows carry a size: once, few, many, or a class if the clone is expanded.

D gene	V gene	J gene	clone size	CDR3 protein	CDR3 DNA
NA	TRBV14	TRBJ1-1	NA	CASSQGQNTEAFF	TGTGCCAGCAGCCAGGGCCAGAACACTGAAGCTTTCTTT
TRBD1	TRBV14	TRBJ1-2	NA	CASSQVSGGSQRYGYTF	TGTGCCAGCAGCCAAGTCTCAGGGGGATCGCAACGGTATGGCTACACCTTC
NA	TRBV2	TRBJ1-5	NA	CASNSLGGASNQPQHF	TGTGCCAGCAACTCCCTCGGGGGGGCTAGCAATCAGCCCCAGCATTTT
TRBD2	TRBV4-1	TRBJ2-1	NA	CASRLLAGGPNEQFF	TGCGCCAGCAGACTACTAGCGGGGGGGCCGAATGAGCAGTTCTTC
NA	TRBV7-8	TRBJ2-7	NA	CASSLDRSYEQYF	TGTGCCAGCAGCTTAGACAGGAGCTACGAGCAGTACTTC
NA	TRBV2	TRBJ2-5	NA	CASNYLRQETQYF	TGTGCCAGCAATTACTTACGCCAAGAGACCCAGTACTTC
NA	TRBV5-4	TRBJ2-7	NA	CASKEDGGVYEQYF	TGTGCCAGCAAGGAGGACGGCGGGGTCTACGAGCAGTACTTC
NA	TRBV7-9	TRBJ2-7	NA	CASSLDGSSYEQYF	TGTGCCAGCAGCTTAGATGGGAGCTCCTACGAGCAGTACTTC
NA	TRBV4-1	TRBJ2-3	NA	CASSLTTSPDTQYF	TGCGCCAGCAGCCTAACCACTAGTCCAGATACGCAGTATTTT
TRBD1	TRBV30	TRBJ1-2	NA	CAWSEGAGYTF	TGTGCCTGGAGTGAGGGGGCCGGCTACACCTTC
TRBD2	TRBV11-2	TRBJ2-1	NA	CASSLDGGGANEQFF	TGTGCCAGCAGCTTAGACGGCGGGGGGGCCAATGAGCAGTTCTTC
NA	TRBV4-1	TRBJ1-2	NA	CASSLPGTSYGYTF	TGCGCCAGCAGCTTACCCGGGACCTCCTATGGCTACACCTTC
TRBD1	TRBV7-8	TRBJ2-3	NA	CASSTIPPGQPSTDTQYF	TGTGCCAGCAGCACAATACCACCGGGACAGCCTAGCACAGATACGCAGTATTTT
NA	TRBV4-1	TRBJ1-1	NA	CASSPLTGSTEAFF	TGCGCCAGCAGCCCACTCACAGGATCCACTGAAGCTTTCTTT
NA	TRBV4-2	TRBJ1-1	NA	CASSQVGGGRMNTEAFF	TGTGCCAGCAGCCAAGTAGGTGGGGGGAGGATGAACACTGAAGCTTTCTTT
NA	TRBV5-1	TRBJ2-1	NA	CASSFPRDDNEQFF	TGCGCCAGCAGCTTCCCCAGGGATGACAATGAGCAGTTCTTC
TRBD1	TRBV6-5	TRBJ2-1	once	CASSDRASEQFF	TGTGCCAGCAGTGACAGGGCTTCTGAGCAGTTCTTC
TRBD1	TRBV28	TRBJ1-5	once	CASSSGTDQPQHF	TGTGCCAGCAGCTCCGGGACAGATCAGCCCCAGCATTTT
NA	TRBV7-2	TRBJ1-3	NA	CASSTGLSSGNTIYF	TGTGCCAGCAGCACGGGACTTTCCTCTGGAAACACCATATATTTT
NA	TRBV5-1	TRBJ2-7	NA	CASSLVSRGNNEQYF	TGCGCCAGCAGCTTGGTCTCCCGGGGGAACAACGAGCAGTACTTC
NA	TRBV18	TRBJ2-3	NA	CASSPADTQYF	TGTGCCAGCTCACCGGCAGATACGCAGTATTTT
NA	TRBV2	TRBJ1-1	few	CASSPHRASPEAFF	TGTGCCAGCAGTCCCCATCGGGCATCACCTGAAGCTTTCTTT
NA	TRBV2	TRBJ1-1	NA	CASSEGRNTEAFF	TGTGCCAGCAGTGAGGGCAGGAACACTGAAGCTTTCTTT
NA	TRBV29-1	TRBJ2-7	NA	CSVDMQGTSEQYF	TGCAGCGTTGATATGCAGGGCACGTCCGAGCAGTACTTC
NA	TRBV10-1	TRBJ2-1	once	CASRLGLDNEQFF	TGCGCCAGCAGGTTAGGATTGGACAATGAGCAGTTCTTC
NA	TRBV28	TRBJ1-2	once	CASSLLGPRRNYGYTF	TGTGCCAGCAGTTTACTTGGGCCGCGACGGAACTATGGCTACACCTTC
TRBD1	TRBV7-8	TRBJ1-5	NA	CASSLGELGTGGYLQPQHF	TGTGCCAGCAGCTTAGGAGAACTTGGGACAGGGGGATATCTCCAGCCCCAGCATTTT
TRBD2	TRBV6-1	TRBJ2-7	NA	CASSEHRGGQYF	TGTGCCAGCAGTGAACATCGGGGGGGGCAGTACTTC
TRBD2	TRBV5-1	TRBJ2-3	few	CASSPELGLAGAGDTQYF	TGCGCCAGCAGCCCCGAGCTCGGACTAGCGGGGGCGGGGGATACGCAGTATTTT
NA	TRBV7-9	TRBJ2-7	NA	CASSLVAQGTYEQYF	TGTGCCAGCAGCTTAGTCGCACAAGGAACCTACGAGCAGTACTTC
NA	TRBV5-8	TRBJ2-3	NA	CASSSLRGTDTQYF	TGTGCCAGCAGCTCGCTAAGGGGGACAGATACGCAGTATTTT
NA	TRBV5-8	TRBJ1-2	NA	CASSWRDRTVFGGYTF	TGTGCCAGCAGCTGGAGGGACCGGACGGTCTTTGGGGGCTACACCTTC
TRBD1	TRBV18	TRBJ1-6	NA	CASSPDRNYNSPLHF	TGTGCCAGCTCACCGGACAGGAACTATAATTCACCCCTCCACTTT
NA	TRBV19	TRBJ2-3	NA	CASSRHGAGSTDTQYF	TGTGCCAGTAGTCGCCACGGGGCTGGTAGCACAGATACGCAGTATTTT
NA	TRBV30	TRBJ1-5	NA	CAWKGGEGQPQHF	TGTGCCTGGAAGGGCGGAGAGGGTCAGCCCCAGCATTTT
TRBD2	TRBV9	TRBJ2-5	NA	CASSVGRGGRETQYF	TGTGCCAGCAGCGTAGGGCGGGGGGGCCGAGAGACCCAGTACTTC
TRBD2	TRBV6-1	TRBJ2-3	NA	CASLLAGGVDTQYF	TGTGCCAGCCTACTAGCGGGGGGGGTGGATACGCAGTATTTT
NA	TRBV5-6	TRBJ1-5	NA	CASSPQGHSNQPQHF	TGTGCCAGCAGCCCCCAGGGGCATAGCAATCAGCCCCAGCATTTT
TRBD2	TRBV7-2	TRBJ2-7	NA	CASRPAGELYEQYF	TGTGCCAGCAGGCCAGCGGGGGAGCTCTACGAGCAGTACTTC
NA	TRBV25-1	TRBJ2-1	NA	CASIAGAGYNEQFF	TGTGCCAGTATCGCGGGGGCCGGGTACAATGAGCAGTTCTTC
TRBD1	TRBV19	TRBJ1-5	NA	CASSMRNRGGSNQPQHF	TGTGCCAGTAGTATGAGAAACAGGGGAGGGAGCAATCAGCCCCAGCATTTT
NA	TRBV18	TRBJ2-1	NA	CASSPRDTAYNEQFF	TGTGCCAGCTCACCCCGGGACACGGCCTACAATGAGCAGTTCTTC
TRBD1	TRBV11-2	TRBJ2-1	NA	CASSPTGLASEQFF	TGTGCCAGCAGCCCGACAGGGTTGGCCAGTGAGCAGTTCTTC
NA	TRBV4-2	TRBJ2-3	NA	CASSQDRGERSTDTQYF	TGTGCCAGCAGCCAAGATCGGGGCGAACGGAGCACAGATACGCAGTATTTT
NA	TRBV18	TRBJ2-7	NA	CASSPQAGSVFYEQYF	TGTGCCAGCTCACCACAGGCGGGGTCTGTCTTCTACGAGCAGTACTTC
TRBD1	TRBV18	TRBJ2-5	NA	CASSRLGTDQETQYF	TGTGCCAGCTCACGCCTTGGGACAGACCAAGAGACCCAGTACTTC
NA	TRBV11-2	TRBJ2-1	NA	CASSLRVVGGPINEQFF	TGTGCCAGCAGCTTAAGGGTGGTCGGGGGCCCAATCAATGAGCAGTTCTTC